One and the same sample provided the 19 T cell receptor beta chains below, sequenced in a study of T-cell reconstitution after alpha-beta-depleted transplantation in children. Molecular barcoding with unique molecular identifiers was used for the TCRbeta library. TCRdb re-called the PCR reads with MiXCR, one entry per CDR3 protein. The sample yields 540,000 or so distinct CDR3 sequences, roughly 23% seen once. Sequencing used PBMCs, mostly from graft donor cells, obtained 360 days after TCRalphabeta/CD19-depleted stem cell transplant. The source is a boy younger than two who had a stem cell transplant for acute myeloid leukemia, so the T cells may come from the graft donor.

The count of this clonotype is one. The V gene is TRBV20-1, the J gene TRBJ1-1; TRBD1 might be the D (6 bases). The V gene's germline CDR1 is DFQATT and CDR2 SNEGSKA (reference sequence). This CDR3 has 13 amino acids. V was trimmed by 3 bases and J by 7 bases, leaving 15 bases between them. This chain's CDR3 is CSASRQVRDEAFF. CDR3 sequence (DNA): TGCAGTGCTAGCCGACAGGTTCGGGATGAAGCTTTCTTT.

This chain joins TRBV5-1 and TRBJ2-2, with D tentatively TRBD1 (6 bases). The length of the CDR3 is 16 residues. Trimming removed 0 bases at V and 3 bases at J, with 12 bases between. CDR1 is SGHRS and CDR2 is YFSETQ in the germline V gene. CDR3 bases: TGCGCCAGCAGCTTGGAAGGCAGGGGCGACACCGGGGAGCTGTTTTTT. Amino acid sequence: CASSLEGRGDTGELFF.

This clonotype was observed a single time. This sequence joins TRBV5-1 and TRBJ2-2; possibly TRBD1 for D (6 bases). This CDR3 has 14 amino acids. The V gene's germline CDR1 is SGHRS and CDR2 YFSETQ. The V end lost 6 bases, the J end lost 6 bases, and 15 bases lay between the germline ends. In DNA form, the CDR3 reads TGCGCCAGCACCCAGGGGAAATTGGCCGGGGAGCTGTTTTTT. It yields the protein CASTQGKLAGELFF.

The chain employs TRBV10-3 and TRBJ2-6; possibly TRBD1 for D (6 bases). Looked up from germline, CDR1 is ENHRY and CDR2 is SYGVKD. The CDR3 runs to 18 residues. Trimming took off 10 bases at V and 1 base at J, with 23 bases between the two ends. CDR3 protein: CATAPRGGTESGANVLTF. CDR3 coding DNA: TGTGCCACCGCCCCCCGAGGGGGAACGGAATCTGGGGCCAACGTCCTGACTTTC.

This clonotype was picked up many times. The rearrangement uses TRBV28 and TRBJ2-3; 9 bases are shared with TRBD2. Losses at the gene ends were 7 bases for V and 2 bases for J; bases not matched to a gene: 4. From germline, CDR1 is MDHEN and CDR2 SYDVKM. The CDR3 consists of 14 residues. The CDR3 sequence: CASISGGDTDTQYF. DNA for the CDR3: TGTGCCAGCATTAGCGGGGGTGACACAGATACGCAGTATTTT.

Many counts were recorded for this clonotype. V is TRBV28 and J is TRBJ1-5; D is perhaps TRBD1 (6 bases). Germline V CDR1 and CDR2: MDHEN, SYDVKM. V shed 3 bases and J shed 6 bases, with 15 bases lying between them. CDR3 size: 15 residues. In nucleotides, the CDR3 is TGTGCCAGCAGTTTGGGGGGCAGGGTAGGTCAGCCCCAGCATTTT. Translating gives CASSLGGRVGQPQHF.

The rearrangement joins TRBV6-2 or TRBV6-3 to TRBJ2-1; D call uncertain. Per germline, CDR1 MNHEY and CDR2 SVGEGT. Trimming stripped 5 bases from V and 8 bases from J, with 19 bases between. This CDR3 is built from 15 residues. In DNA form, the CDR3 reads TGTGCCAGCAGTCAATACGAGCCGGAGAGGTATGAGCAGTTCTTC. Translation gives CASSQYEPERYEQFF.

Many counts were recorded for this clonotype. This chain links TRBV29-1 with TRBJ1-2, with D unclear. The germline V gene encodes CDR1 SQVTM and CDR2 ANQGSEA. Trimming pared 4 bases from V and 2 bases from J, leaving 29 bases between. There are 19 residues in the CDR3. This CDR3 reads CSVVDFQTEGRYGNYGYTF. In DNA, the CDR3 is TGCAGCGTTGTCGATTTCCAGACCGAAGGAAGATACGGAAACTATGGCTACACCTTC.

The J gene is TRBJ2-7, the V gene TRBV11-2, with 15 bases fitting TRBD2. The CDR3 loop spans 18 amino acids. V gave up 1 base and J gave up 0 bases; unmatched junction bases: 4. Germline lookup yields CDR1 SGHAT and CDR2 FQNNGV. CDR3 in DNA: TGTGCCAGCAGCTTAGTAGGGACTAGCGGGGGGAGCTCCTACGAGCAGTACTTC. As protein: CASSLVGTSGGSSYEQYF. Supplemented by reference TRBV11-2 and TRBJ2-7, the full variable domain reads EAGVAQSPRYKIIEKRQSVAFWCNPISGHATLYWYQQILGQGPKLLIQFQNNGVVDDSQLPKDRFSAERLKGVDSTLKIQPAKLEDSAVYLCASSLVGTSGGSSYEQYFGPGTRLTVT.

This clonotype was seen only a few times. The chain carries TRBV12-3 or TRBV12-4 and TRBJ2-7; D may be TRBD1 (6 bases). The ends were cut back, 3 bases at V and 5 bases at J, with 11 bases in the middle. The length of the CDR3 is 13 residues. The CDR3 coding sequence is TGTGCCAGCAGTTTCCACAGGGATCACGAGCAGTACTTC. It specifies CASSFHRDHEQYF.

This clonotype appeared a few times. The chain uses TRBV5-1 and TRBJ2-2; no firm D call. V lost 4 bases and J lost 0, with 13 bases in between. The CDR3 loop spans 16 amino acids. Germline CDR1 and CDR2: SGHRS and YFSETQ. CDR3 DNA sequence: TGCGCCAGCAGCATACAATCCCCTACGAACACCGGGGAGCTGTTTTTT. Translated: CASSIQSPTNTGELFF. The full variable domain, completed using reference TRBV5-1 and TRBJ2-2, is KAGVTQTPRYLIKTRGQQVTLSCSPISGHRSVSWYQQTPGQGLQFLFEYFSETQRNKGNFPGRFSGRQFSNSRSEMNVSTLELGDSALYLCASSIQSPTNTGELFFGEGSRLTVL.

V is TRBV28 and J is TRBJ2-1; D might be TRBD2 (5 bases). The V gene's germline CDR1 is MDHEN and CDR2 SYDVKM. The length of the CDR3 is 16 residues. V shed 7 bases and J shed 9 bases, with 25 bases lying between them. In DNA, the CDR3 is TGTGCCAGCACCCCTATTAAGGCATTGACTCGGGGTGAGCAGTTCTTC. This sequence encodes CASTPIKALTRGEQFF.

The V gene is TRBV7-8, the J gene TRBJ2-7, with TRBD2 identical over 8 bases. V was clipped by 5 bases and J by 5 bases; unmatched bases: 8. CDR1 is SGHVS and CDR2 is FQNEAQ in the germline V gene. The CDR3 has 14 residues. CDR3 nucleotides: TGTGCCAGCAGCCCCCGGGGGGGAAGGAACGAGCAGTACGTC. As protein: CASSPRGGRNEQYV.

The chain is built from TRBV9 and TRBJ1-1, with D perhaps TRBD1 (5 bases). CDR1 and CDR2 (germline): SGDLS, YYNGEE. The ends were cut back, 2 bases at V and 0 bases at J, with 11 bases in the middle. The CDR3 length is 15 residues. The DNA of the CDR3 is TGTGCCAGCAGCGTGACAGCACTCATGAACACTGAAGCTTTCTTT. Residues: CASSVTALMNTEAFF.

This clonotype has a handful of counts. The J gene is TRBJ1-3, the V gene TRBV6-5; D unclear. The CDR3 has 14 amino acids. Germline V lookup: CDR1 MNHEY, CDR2 SVGAGI. Trimming pared 2 bases from V and 3 bases from J, leaving 8 bases between. The CDR3 bases are TGTGCCAGCAGTTACGGCCGGAATGGAAACACCATATATTTT. Amino acid sequence: CASSYGRNGNTIYF.

At least ten counts were recorded for this clonotype. The chain has TRBV20-1 and TRBJ2-2; a possible D gene is TRBD2 (5 bases). V lost 0 bases and J 6 bases, leaving 11 bases between the germline ends. The germline V gene has CDR1 DFQATT and CDR2 SNEGSKA (reference sequence). This CDR3 comprises 14 residues. CDR3 nucleotides: TGCAGTGCTAGAGATCTGGCCGGGGCCGGGGAGCTGTTTTTT. It is translated as CSARDLAGAGELFF.

This clonotype was counted a few times. The chain recombines TRBV6-5 with TRBJ2-7; D not resolved. Per the germline V gene, CDR1 is MNHEY and CDR2 is SVGAGI. This CDR3 comprises 11 residues. The ends were cut back, 8 bases at V and 3 bases at J, with 8 bases in the middle. The CDR3 is CASRHLYEQYF. The CDR3 region has the DNA TGTGCCAGCCGACACCTCTACGAGCAGTACTTC.

This clonotype has at least ten counts. The CDR3 is CAISSLTSGGTDTQYF. CDR3 in DNA: TGTGCCATCAGTAGTCTGACTAGCGGGGGCACAGATACGCAGTATTTT. The V and J genes are TRBV10-3 and TRBJ2-3; 11 bases are shared with TRBD2. Trimming at V came to 5 bases and at J to 1 base, leaving 5 bases not matched to a gene. There are 16 residues in the CDR3. The germline gives CDR1 ENHRY, CDR2 SYGVKD.

This clonotype was observed many times. This rearrangement joins TRBV7-2 to TRBJ2-7, with TRBD1 identical over 10 bases. Trimming took 5 bases from V and 5 from J; bases not matched to a gene: 6. The CDR3 has 14 residues. Germline-derived CDR1 and CDR2 are SGHTA and FQGNSA. The CDR3 here is CASSIRDRGNEQYF. In DNA form, the CDR3 reads TGTGCCAGCAGCATCCGGGACAGGGGTAACGAGCAGTACTTC. Full variable domain (missing parts from reference TRBV7-2 and TRBJ2-7): GAGVSQSPSNKVTEKGKDVELRCDPISGHTALYWYRQSLGQGLEFLIYFQGNSAPDKSGLPSDRFSAERTGGSVSTLTIQRTQQEDSAVYLCASSIRDRGNEQYFGPGTRLTVT.